The 23 T cell receptor beta chains given below trace back to one sample, sequenced in a study of blood T cell repertoires in COVID-19. Clones were sequenced by immunoSEQ multiplex PCR, and TCRdb holds only the in-frame ones, with some missing. The data hold 35,000 to 45,000 clones, with about nine tenths observed a single time. The sample consisted of peripheral blood. The receptor set was obtained from a human donor in a cohort sampled during active COVID-19.

The chain carries TRBV5-5 and TRBJ2-7; TRBD2 is a possible D gene (5 bases). This CDR3 region has 15 residues. Germline V CDR1 and CDR2: SGHKS, YYEKEE (reference sequence). The ends were cut back, 0 bases at V and 0 bases at J, with 10 bases in the middle. The CDR3, as DNA: TGTGCCAGCAGCTTGGTACTAGGTAACTCCTACGAGCAGTACTTC. Its protein product is CASSLVLGNSYEQYF.

The chain has TRBV9 and TRBJ2-1, with a weak D call TRBD2 (6 bases). The CDR3 contains 17 residues. Germline lookup yields CDR1 SGDLS and CDR2 YYNGEE. V dropped 2 bases and J dropped 0 bases, with 15 bases sitting between them. The CDR3 region is CASSVGGFPSSYNEQFF. In DNA form, the CDR3 reads TGTGCCAGCAGCGTGGGGGGATTTCCAAGCTCCTACAATGAGCAGTTCTTC.

This clone was detected only a few times. V and J are TRBV19 and TRBJ1-2; D remains unclear. Trimming cost V 5 bases and J 2 bases, with 15 bases left between them. The V gene's germline CDR1 is LNHDA and CDR2 SQIVND (reference sequence). This CDR3 is 15 amino acids long. This CDR3 is CASSPSHGFNYGYTF. CDR3 nucleotide sequence: TGTGCCAGTAGTCCTTCACACGGGTTCAACTATGGCTACACCTTC.

V and J are TRBV2 and TRBJ2-7; no clear D gene. Germline CDR1 SNHLY, CDR2 FYNNEI. The CDR3 is 13 residues long. Trimming shortened V by 7 bases and J by 1 base, and 11 bases separated the two germline ends. CDR3 in amino acids: CASTRSDSYEQYF. The CDR3 nucleotides are TGTGCCAGCACCCGCAGTGATTCCTACGAGCAGTACTTC.

This clone appeared a single time. The genes are TRBV12-3 or TRBV12-4 and TRBJ2-1, with 8 bases identical to TRBD1. CDR3 size: 13 residues. Germline trimming cut 3 bases from V and 8 bases from J; bases unmatched to any gene: 3. CDR3 loop: CASSFRGLDEQFF. The CDR3 bases are TGTGCCAGCAGTTTCAGGGGGCTTGATGAGCAGTTCTTC.

The chain combines TRBV4-1 with TRBJ2-7, with 16 bases that match TRBD2. The CDR3 extends over 19 amino acids. V shed 3 bases, J shed 4 bases, and the junction held 12 bases outside the gene matches. Per germline, CDR1 MGHRA and CDR2 YSYEKL. CDR3 nucleotides: TGCGCCAGCAGCCACGAGGGACTAGCGGGAGGGAGGATATCGTACGAGCAGTACTTC. This translates into CASSHEGLAGGRISYEQYF.

The chain carries TRBV21-1 and TRBJ1-1. TRBV21-1 is labeled a pseudogene. The CDR3 consists of 13 residues. CDR3 DNA sequence: TGTGCCAGCAGCAGTTGGGGGGGACCAGAAGCTTTCTTT. This encodes CASSSWGGPEAFF.

The V gene is TRBV9, the J gene TRBJ2-3, with 11 bases that match TRBD2. Germline values: CDR1 SGDLS, CDR2 YYNGEE. The CDR3 sequence is 16 residues long. Unmatched junction bases numbered 8, after V lost 4 bases and J lost 4 bases. The CDR3 DNA sequence: TGTGCCAGCAGCCCCCATGTAGCGGGGGGGCCAGATACGCAGTATTTT. Translating gives CASSPHVAGGPDTQYF.

The gene calls are TRBV6-6 and TRBJ2-5, with D tentatively TRBD2 (6 bases). Germline V gene data show CDR1 as MNHNY and CDR2 as SVGAGI (reference sequence). The CDR3 extends over 16 amino acids. V was cut by 2 bases and J by 3 bases, with 16 bases left in between. CDR3 protein: CASSYRSGLLKETQYF. In DNA form, the CDR3 reads TGTGCCAGCAGTTACAGGTCCGGACTACTGAAAGAGACCCAGTACTTC.

This clone was found once. The rearrangement uses TRBV7-2 and TRBJ2-3; D is unresolved. V dropped 2 bases and J dropped 4 bases, with 4 bases sitting between them. This CDR3 has 12 amino acids. Germline loops: CDR1 SGHTA, CDR2 FQGNSA. CDR3 sequence (DNA): TGTGCCAGCAGCTTATCTTCAGATACGCAGTATTTT. It specifies CASSLSSDTQYF.

This chain connects TRBV7-9 to TRBJ1-4; 10 bases map to TRBD1. This CDR3 contains 17 residues. CDR1 and CDR2 (germline): SEHNR, FQNEAQ (reference sequence). The V and J ends lost 5 bases and 4 bases, in that order; junction bases with no gene match: 10. The CDR3 protein is CASSRGTGDGDNEKLFF. Here the CDR3 DNA reads TGTGCCAGCAGCCGAGGGACAGGGGATGGGGATAATGAAAAACTGTTTTTT.

J is TRBJ2-4 and V is TRBV2, with TRBD2 matching over 7 bases. J was trimmed by 6 bases and V by 2 bases; bases with no gene match: 7. From germline, CDR1 is SNHLY and CDR2 FYNNEI. The CDR3 is made up of 15 amino acids. In DNA, the CDR3 is TGTGCCAGCAGTGAAATGGCGGGGAGGGGAAACATTCAGTACTTC. Its translation: CASSEMAGRGNIQYF.

The rearrangement uses TRBV5-5 and TRBJ2-3, with 9 bases that match TRBD2. CDR1 is SGHKS and CDR2 is YYEKEE in the germline V gene (reference sequence). The junction had 7 bases not matched to a gene; V was cut back by 4 bases and J by 4 bases. This CDR3 has 15 residues. CDR3 nucleotide sequence: TGTGCCAGCAGCACCCCGGGACTAGCATCAGATACGCAGTATTTT. This sequence encodes CASSTPGLASDTQYF.

This sequence joins TRBV7-9 and TRBJ2-5; TRBD2 matches at 14 bases. Germline CDR1 reads SEHNR; CDR2 reads FQNEAQ (reference sequence). The junction had 12 bases not matched to a gene; V was cut back by 5 bases and J by 1 base. CDR3 length: 19 amino acids. The CDR3 spells CASSAIVSGTSGSQETQYF. The CDR3 bases are TGTGCCAGCAGCGCGATCGTTTCCGGGACTAGCGGGAGCCAAGAGACCCAGTACTTC.

The V call is TRBV6-2 or TRBV6-3, the J call TRBJ2-3, with 8 bases aligning to TRBD1. After removal of 5 bases from V and 3 bases from J, the junction contained 10 bases not matched to a gene. The CDR3 covers 16 residues. CDR1 is MNHEY and CDR2 is SVGEGT in the germline V gene. The CDR3 bases are TGTGCCAGCAGTGACCCGACAGGGGTGAAGACAGATACGCAGTATTTT. Translating gives CASSDPTGVKTDTQYF.

This chain joins TRBV5-4 and TRBJ1-2; 10 bases are shared with TRBD1. The CDR3 covers 17 residues. Trimming cost V 0 bases and J 1 base; bases outside gene matches: 6. In germline, CDR1 is SGHNT, CDR2 YYREEE (reference sequence). The CDR3 region is CASSLGGGQGVNYGYTF. The CDR3 DNA reads as TGTGCCAGCAGCTTGGGAGGTGGACAGGGGGTTAACTATGGCTACACCTTC. The complete variable domain, with remaining parts taken from reference TRBV5-4 and TRBJ1-2, reads ETGVTQSPTHLIKTRGQQVTLRCSSQSGHNTVSWYQQALGQGPQFIFQYYREEENGRGNFPPRFSGLQFPNYSSELNVNALELDDSALYLCASSLGGGQGVNYGYTFGSGTRLTVV.

The chain joins TRBV11-2 to TRBJ2-5; 7 bases match TRBD2. Unmatched junction bases numbered 17, after V lost 2 bases and J lost 5 bases. CDR1 and CDR2 from the germline V gene are SGHAT and FQNNGV. This CDR3 has 18 residues. The CDR3 DNA follows: TGTGCCAGCAGCTTACTAGGCGGGGGTCTCGCCGGGCGGGAGACCCAGTACTTC. This encodes CASSLLGGGLAGRETQYF.

The table lists this clone with a few counts. This chain connects TRBV27 to TRBJ1-2; the D is unclear. Trimming shortened V by 7 bases and J by 4 bases, and 10 bases separated the two germline ends. CDR3 length: 12 amino acids. Germline V gives CDR1 MNHEY, CDR2 SMNVEV (reference sequence). CDR3 amino acids: CASKAGSYGYTF. As DNA, the CDR3 is TGTGCCAGCAAAGCCGGGTCCTATGGCTACACCTTC.

The chain is built from TRBV28 and TRBJ1-4; D perhaps matches TRBD1 (5 bases). The CDR3 sequence is 16 residues long. CDR1 MDHEN and CDR2 SYDVKM come from the germline V gene. Trimming stripped 5 bases from V and 2 bases from J, with 15 bases between. The CDR3 nucleotides are TGTGCCAGCAGTCAGGACAACAGATTCACTAATGAAAAACTGTTTTTT. Protein product: CASSQDNRFTNEKLFF.

The V gene is TRBV7-4, the J gene TRBJ2-7; 10 nucleotides agree with TRBD2. Germline-derived CDR1 and CDR2 are SGHVT and SQSDAQ. Germline trimming cut 5 bases from V and 6 bases from J; bases unmatched to any gene: 16. The CDR3 extends over 17 amino acids. This chain's CDR3 is CASSPRLAGFLEGEQYF. The CDR3 DNA follows: TGTGCCAGCAGCCCTCGACTAGCGGGTTTCCTTGAGGGCGAGCAGTACTTC.

The chain recombines TRBV6-5 with TRBJ2-3; the D gene is possibly TRBD1 (5 bases). The CDR3 runs to 14 residues. The germline gives CDR1 MNHEY, CDR2 SVGAGI. Deletions cut 5 bases from V and 2 bases from J, with 11 bases between. The CDR3 reads CASSQDIYTDTQYF. CDR3 bases: TGTGCCAGCAGTCAGGACATTTACACAGATACGCAGTATTTT.

The chain combines TRBV28 with TRBJ1-4; no clear D. The ends were cut back, 2 bases at V and 1 base at J, with 5 bases in the middle. The CDR3 totals 14 residues. Per germline, CDR1 MDHEN and CDR2 SYDVKM. CDR3 in DNA: TGTGCCAGCAGTTTACGGGGAACTAATGAAAAACTGTTTTTT. Translated, it gives CASSLRGTNEKLFF.

V usage is TRBV6-2 or TRBV6-3 and J usage is TRBJ2-7; the match to TRBD2 covers 7 bases. The CDR3 has 16 residues. V lost 4 bases to trimming and J lost 6 bases; unmatched junction nucleotides: 15. Germline V gives CDR1 MNHEY, CDR2 SVGEGT. The CDR3 DNA follows: TGTGCCAGCAGTTCCGGTTTGGGGGAGGGCATCGGCGAGCAGTACTTC. Translated, it gives CASSSGLGEGIGEQYF.